Detailed here is one T cell receptor (beta chain). The antigen remains undetermined. This sample was included in a study of radiotherapy plus CTLA-4 blockade in lung cancer. Study-level points and caveats: Tumor-derived TCR clones expanded in blood after radiotherapy plus ipilimumab. Interferon-beta, together with early blood T cell clone dynamics, reportedly best predicted response.

Method: immunoSEQ multiplex PCR; TCRdb's copy keeps in-frame clones and lacks some. The sample carries 40,000 to 45,000 clones, 60% to 80% recorded once. Treatment of patients with chemo-refractory metastatic non-small-cell lung cancer consisted of focal radiation plus CTLA-4 blockade with ipilimumab. Per germline, CDR1 SGHNT and CDR2 YYREEE (reference sequence). V lost 0 bases, J lost 3 bases, and 9 bases lay in between. The CDR3 consists of 14 residues. The chain is built from TRBV5-4 and TRBJ1-1; D is undetermined. Sample: peripheral blood, taken from a patient treated with radiotherapy plus ipilimumab. The receptor's source is a human donor with non-small cell lung cancer who had stable disease on radiotherapy plus ipilimumab. This CDR3 reads CASSLALGDTEAFF. DNA of the CDR3: TGTGCCAGCAGCTTGGCCCTGGGAGACACTGAAGCTTTCTTT.